The 5 T cell receptor beta chains given below trace back to one sample, sequenced in a study of neurological immune-mediated disorders. One entry per CDR3 protein results from TCRdb running MiXCR on the 5' RACE reads. The sample carries 100,000 or so distinct CDR3 sequences, roughly an eighth recorded once. The time point here: longitudinal time-point 2. Sequencing was done on a sample of PBMCs. The receptors shown here come from a female donor with HTLV-1-associated myelopathy (HAM/TSP).

This clonotype was found once. The junction and the germline gene differ at one end; a read error may be behind it. The chain uses TRBV20-1 and TRBJ2-3, with a weak D call TRBD2 (7 bases). The CDR3 runs 12 residues. Germline CDR1 reads DFQATT; CDR2 reads SNEGSKA (reference sequence). CDR3 loop: CSSRGGTDKQYF. The CDR3 nucleotides are TGCAGTTCGAGGGGGGGCACAGATAAGCAGTATTTT.

This clonotype was seen repeatedly, ten times or more. The rearrangement joins TRBV2 to TRBJ1-2; D gene unclear. CDR3 length: 12 residues. Germline V gene sequence: CDR1 SNHLY, CDR2 FYNNEI. Trimming stripped 6 bases from V and 5 bases from J, with 10 bases between. DNA for the CDR3: TGTGCCAGCAGCGGGCTAGGATATGGCTACACCTTC. Amino acids: CASSGLGYGYTF.

At least ten counts were recorded for this clonotype. The genes are TRBV12-3 or TRBV12-4 and TRBJ2-3; 13 bases line up with TRBD2. The CDR3 covers 18 residues. J was trimmed by 2 bases and V by 4 bases; bases with no gene match: 9. The CDR3: CASSSTGTSGVYTDTQYF. The CDR3 DNA follows: TGTGCCAGCAGTTCCACCGGGACTAGCGGGGTTTACACAGATACGCAGTATTTT.

This clonotype was seen many times. This chain joins TRBV11-3 and TRBJ2-3; 16 bases are a match to TRBD2. CDR3 length: 18 residues. V dropped 6 bases and J dropped 3; count of bases not matched to a gene: 9. Germline loops: CDR1 SGHNT, CDR2 YENEEA. As DNA, the CDR3 is TGTGCCAGCAGTATCGGGACTAGCGGGGGGGCCGGGACAGATACGCAGTATTTT. This codes for CASSIGTSGGAGTDTQYF.

This clonotype was found many times. This rearrangement joins TRBV5-1 to TRBJ2-3; 11 nucleotides agree with TRBD2. Germline V gives CDR1 SGHRS, CDR2 YFSETQ. This CDR3 is 15 amino acids long. The trim removed 2 bases at V and 2 bases at J, leaving 1 base unmatched. CDR3 sequence reads: CASSLLAGVTDTQYF. The CDR3 DNA follows: TGCGCCAGCAGCTTACTAGCGGGGGTCACAGATACGCAGTATTTT.